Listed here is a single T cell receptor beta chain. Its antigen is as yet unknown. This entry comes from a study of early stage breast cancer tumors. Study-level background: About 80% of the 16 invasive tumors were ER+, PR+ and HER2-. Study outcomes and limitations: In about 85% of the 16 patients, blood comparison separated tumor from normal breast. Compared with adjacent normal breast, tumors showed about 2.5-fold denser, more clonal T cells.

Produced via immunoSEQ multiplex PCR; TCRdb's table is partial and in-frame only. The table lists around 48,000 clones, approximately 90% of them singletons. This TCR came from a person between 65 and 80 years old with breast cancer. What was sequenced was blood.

The CDR3 DNA sequence: TGCGCCAGCAGCCAAGAGGGGACTAGCGGGGGAAGTGATACGCAGTATTTT. Amino acid sequence: CASSQEGTSGGSDTQYF. The rearrangement joins TRBV4-3 to TRBJ2-3; 14 positions agree with TRBD2. The germline V gene encodes CDR1 LGHNA and CDR2 YSLEER. The CDR3 has 17 residues. The junction had 5 bases not matched to a gene; V was cut back by 0 bases and J by 6 bases.